Included here is one TCR beta chain sequence, with context. This clone came up many times. The antigen it recognizes is unknown. The sample holds no much larger clone one base away, and base qualities are not on file. Other DNA sequences in the sample encode the same CDR3. The CDR3 runs 13 residues from the cysteine to the phenylalanine. Only the CDR3 region is kept as DNA, spanning 39 bases read in frame from base 1. Deletion took 1 base off V and 3 bases off J, with a span of 6 bases between the germline ends. Reading the germline V gene gives CDR1 MGHRA and CDR2 YSYEKL. The sample belongs to a study of metastatic and nonmetastatic thyroid tumors (dated by TCRdb to about 2020). As for the study more broadly: The researchers compared repertoires between peripheral blood samples and tumor or nodule tissue samples from patients with malignant or benign thyroid disease. Results the study describes overall, beyond this receptor: In both blood and tumor samples, malignant tumors were reported to have significantly higher TCR beta diversity than benign nodules.

Libraries were built with PCR. These reads were obtained on an Illumina HiSeq 4000. High-throughput sequencing was used to profile the CDR3 region of the TCR beta-chain in every patient. As for the authors' bioinformatics: Drawing on CDR3 differences between clinicopathological groups, the researchers built a classifier meant to tell apart patients with distant-metastatic papillary thyroid cancer. To measure repertoire diversity the researchers used the Shannon index, while the Morisita-Horn index served to gauge how similar the tumor and blood repertoires were. TCRdb handled the public reads itself, with Q25 trimming in fastp and clone calling in MiXCR, and kept productive beta chains. None of the V and J calls come from the authors' own analysis; TCRdb made them. The table for this sample lists about 92,000 clones; more than 12% of them were counted only once. Together, the top ten hold 3.6% of the sample.

None of the patients had been given any treatment before thyroid surgery. Patient clinical samples collected from about 2011 to 2018 were retrospectively analysed using T-cell receptor beta sequencing. Sequencing was done on a sample of blood. This clonotype was obtained from a female donor with papillary thyroid cancer or a benign thyroid nodule (not recorded which). Some clones in this sample may be carry-over from other donors' samples. This chain joins TRBV4-1 to TRBJ1-1; TRBD1 is possibly the D segment (5 matching bases). The DNA is TGCGCCAGCAGCCAAGCGGGGGACACTGAAGCTTTCTTT. It translates as CASSQAGDTEAFF.